This note documents a single TCR beta chain sequence. These data come from a study of blood T cell repertoires in COVID-19. Trimming left V 4 bases short and J 1 base short, with 19 bases between. The CDR3 covers 17 residues. The data were produced by immunoSEQ multiplex PCR, yet TCRdb's version contains in-frame clones alone and is incomplete. The repertoire holds 280,000 or so clones, 83% seen once, with over 8.5% in the top ten. The sequenced sample consisted of peripheral blood. This TCR was sampled from a woman between 50 and 59 years old who had recovered from COVID-19. The chain joins TRBV23-1 to TRBJ1-1, with a tentative D call TRBD1 (5 bases). TRBV23-1 is an ORF for which the function is uncertain. The CDR3 is CASSPRPGGVTNTEAFF. The CDR3 nucleotides read TGCGCCAGCAGTCCCCGACCGGGGGGGGTAACGAACACTGAAGCTTTCTTT.